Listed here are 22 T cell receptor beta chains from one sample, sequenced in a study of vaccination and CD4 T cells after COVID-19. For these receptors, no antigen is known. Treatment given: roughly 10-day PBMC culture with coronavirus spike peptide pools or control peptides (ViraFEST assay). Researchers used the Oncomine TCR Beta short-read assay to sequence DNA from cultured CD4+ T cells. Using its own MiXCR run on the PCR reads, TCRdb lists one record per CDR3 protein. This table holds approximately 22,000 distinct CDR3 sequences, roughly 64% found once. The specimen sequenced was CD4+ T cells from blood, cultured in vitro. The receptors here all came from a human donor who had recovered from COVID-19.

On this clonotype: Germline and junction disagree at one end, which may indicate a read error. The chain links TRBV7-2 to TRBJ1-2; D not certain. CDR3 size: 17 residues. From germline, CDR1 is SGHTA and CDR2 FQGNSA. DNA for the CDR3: TGCGCCAGCAGCCAAGATATTGTTGGGGTGAGGGACTATGGCTACACCTTC. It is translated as CASSQDIVGVRDYGYTF.

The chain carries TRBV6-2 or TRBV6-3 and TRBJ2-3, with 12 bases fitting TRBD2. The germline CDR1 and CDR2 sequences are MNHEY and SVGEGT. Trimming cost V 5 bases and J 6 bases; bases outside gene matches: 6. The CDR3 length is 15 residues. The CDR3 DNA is TGTGCCAGCAGTGGACTAGCGGGATTGAGGGATACGCAGTATTTT. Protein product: CASSGLAGLRDTQYF.

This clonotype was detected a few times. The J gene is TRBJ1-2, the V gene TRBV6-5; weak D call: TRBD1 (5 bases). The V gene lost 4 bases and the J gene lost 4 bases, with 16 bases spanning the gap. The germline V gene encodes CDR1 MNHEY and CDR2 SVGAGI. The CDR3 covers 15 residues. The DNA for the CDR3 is TGTGCCAGCAGTTTCGGGGGTAGAAGTAGCTATGGCTACACCTTC. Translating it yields CASSFGGRSSYGYTF.

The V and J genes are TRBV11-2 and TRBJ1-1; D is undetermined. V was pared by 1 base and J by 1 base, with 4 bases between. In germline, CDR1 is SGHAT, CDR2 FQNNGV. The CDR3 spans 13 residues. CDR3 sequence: CASSLVKNTEAFF. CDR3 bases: TGTGCCAGCAGCTTAGTGAAGAACACTGAAGCTTTCTTT.

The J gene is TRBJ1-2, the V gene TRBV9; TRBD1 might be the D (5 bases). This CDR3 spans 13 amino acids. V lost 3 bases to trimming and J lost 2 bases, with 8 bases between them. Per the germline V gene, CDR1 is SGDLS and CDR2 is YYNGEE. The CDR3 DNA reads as TGTGCCAGCAGCGAGGGACGGAACTATGGCTACACCTTC. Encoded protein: CASSEGRNYGYTF.

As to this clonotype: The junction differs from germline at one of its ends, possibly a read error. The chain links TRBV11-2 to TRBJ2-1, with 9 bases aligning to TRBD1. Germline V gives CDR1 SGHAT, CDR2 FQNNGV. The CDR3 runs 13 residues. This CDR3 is CASSLEVGTGWVF. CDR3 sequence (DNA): TGTGCCAGCAGCTTAGAAGTCGGGACAGGGTGGGTCTTC.

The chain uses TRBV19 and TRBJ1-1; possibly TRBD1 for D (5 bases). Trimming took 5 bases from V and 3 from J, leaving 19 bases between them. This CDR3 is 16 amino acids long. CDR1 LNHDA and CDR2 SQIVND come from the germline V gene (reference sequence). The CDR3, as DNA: TGTGCCAGTAGTCCCCGGGCCGGGGGTCAGGACACTGAAGCTTTCTTT. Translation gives CASSPRAGGQDTEAFF.

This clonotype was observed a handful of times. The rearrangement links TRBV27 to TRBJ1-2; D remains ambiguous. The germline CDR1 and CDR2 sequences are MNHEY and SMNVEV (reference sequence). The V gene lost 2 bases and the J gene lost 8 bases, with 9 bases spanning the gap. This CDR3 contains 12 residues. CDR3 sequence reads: CASSLTGVGYTF. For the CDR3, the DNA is TGTGCCAGCAGTTTAACTGGGGTCGGCTACACCTTC.

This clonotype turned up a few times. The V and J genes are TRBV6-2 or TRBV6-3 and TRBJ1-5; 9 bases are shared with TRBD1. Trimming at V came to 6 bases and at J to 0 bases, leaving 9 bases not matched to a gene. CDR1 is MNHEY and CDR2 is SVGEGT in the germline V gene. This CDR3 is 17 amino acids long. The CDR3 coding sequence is TGTGCCAGCAGGGCAGGACAGGGGTATTTTAGCAATCAGCCCCAGCATTTT. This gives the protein CASRAGQGYFSNQPQHF.

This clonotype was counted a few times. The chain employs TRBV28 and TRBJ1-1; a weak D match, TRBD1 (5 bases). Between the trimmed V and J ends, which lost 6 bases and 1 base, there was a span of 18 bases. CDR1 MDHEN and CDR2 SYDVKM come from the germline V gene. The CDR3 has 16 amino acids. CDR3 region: CASSQWGVGQNTEAFF. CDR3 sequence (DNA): TGTGCCAGCAGCCAATGGGGGGTGGGGCAGAACACTGAAGCTTTCTTT.

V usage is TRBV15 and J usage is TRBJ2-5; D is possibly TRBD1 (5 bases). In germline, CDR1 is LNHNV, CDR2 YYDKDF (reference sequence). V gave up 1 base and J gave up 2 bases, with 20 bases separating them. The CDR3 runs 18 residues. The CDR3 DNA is TGTGCCACCAGCAGAGCGTTTAACAGGCCGTTCGGGCAAGAGACCCAGTACTTC. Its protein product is CATSRAFNRPFGQETQYF.

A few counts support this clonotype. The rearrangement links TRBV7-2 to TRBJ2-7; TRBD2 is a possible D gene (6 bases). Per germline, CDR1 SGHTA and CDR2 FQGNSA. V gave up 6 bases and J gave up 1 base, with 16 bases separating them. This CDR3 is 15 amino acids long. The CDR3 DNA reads TGTGCCAGCAGTTATAGCAATAGCGGTTCCTACGAGCAGTACTTC. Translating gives CASSYSNSGSYEQYF.

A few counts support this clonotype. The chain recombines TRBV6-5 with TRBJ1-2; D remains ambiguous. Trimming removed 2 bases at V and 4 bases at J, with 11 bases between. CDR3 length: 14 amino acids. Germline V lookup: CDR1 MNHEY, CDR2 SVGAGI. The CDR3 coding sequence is TGTGCCAGCAGTTACCACGGCAGGAGCTATGGCTACACCTTC. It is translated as CASSYHGRSYGYTF.

CDR3 bases: TGCAGCGTAGGAGGGTTGACAGGGCCTACTAACTATGGCTACACCTTC. It yields the protein CSVGGLTGPTNYGYTF. The genes are TRBV29-1 and TRBJ1-2, with 7 bases fitting TRBD1. Germline V lookup: CDR1 SQVTM, CDR2 ANQGSEA. The CDR3 sequence is 16 residues long. Germline trimming cut 6 bases from V and 0 bases from J; bases unmatched to any gene: 13.

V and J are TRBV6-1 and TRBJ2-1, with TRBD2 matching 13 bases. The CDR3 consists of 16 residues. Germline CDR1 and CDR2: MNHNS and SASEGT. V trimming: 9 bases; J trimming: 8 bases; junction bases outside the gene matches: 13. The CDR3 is CASGSPRTSGSDEQFF. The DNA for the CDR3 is TGTGCCAGTGGGAGCCCCAGGACTAGCGGGAGTGATGAGCAGTTCTTC.

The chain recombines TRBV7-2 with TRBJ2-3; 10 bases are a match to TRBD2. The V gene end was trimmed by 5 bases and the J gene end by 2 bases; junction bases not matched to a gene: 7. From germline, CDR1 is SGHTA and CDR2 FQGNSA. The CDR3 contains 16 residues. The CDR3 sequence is CASSNSGRAPTDTQYF. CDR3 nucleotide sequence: TGTGCCAGCAGCAACAGCGGGAGGGCCCCCACAGATACGCAGTATTTT.

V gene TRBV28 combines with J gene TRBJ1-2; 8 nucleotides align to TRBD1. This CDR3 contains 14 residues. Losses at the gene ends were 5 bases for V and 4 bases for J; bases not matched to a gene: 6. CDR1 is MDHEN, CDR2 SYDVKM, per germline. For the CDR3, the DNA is TGTGCCAGCAGTATAGACAGGGGTTTCTATGGCTACACCTTC. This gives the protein CASSIDRGFYGYTF.

CDR3 sequence (DNA): TGTGCCAGCAGCCCTCCGGGGACAGGGATGACTGGCTACACCTTC. Its translation: CASSPPGTGMTGYTF. The chain uses TRBV12-3 or TRBV12-4 and TRBJ1-2; 9 nucleotides line up with TRBD1. Unmatched junction bases numbered 12, after V lost 6 bases and J lost 7 bases. The CDR3 totals 15 residues.

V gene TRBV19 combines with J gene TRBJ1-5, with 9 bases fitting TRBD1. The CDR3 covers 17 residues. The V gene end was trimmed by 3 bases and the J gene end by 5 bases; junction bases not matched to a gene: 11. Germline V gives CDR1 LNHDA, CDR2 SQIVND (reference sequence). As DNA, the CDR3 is TGTGCCAGTAGTATCTTCGTCGGGACAGGGCGGGATCAGCCCCAGCATTTT. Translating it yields CASSIFVGTGRDQPQHF. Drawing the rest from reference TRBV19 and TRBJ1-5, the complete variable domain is DGGITQSPKYLFRKEGQNVTLSCEQNLNHDAMYWYRQDPGQGLRLIYYSQIVNDFQKGDIAEGYSVSREKKESFPLTVTSAQKNPTAFYLCASSIFVGTGRDQPQHFGDGTRLSIL.

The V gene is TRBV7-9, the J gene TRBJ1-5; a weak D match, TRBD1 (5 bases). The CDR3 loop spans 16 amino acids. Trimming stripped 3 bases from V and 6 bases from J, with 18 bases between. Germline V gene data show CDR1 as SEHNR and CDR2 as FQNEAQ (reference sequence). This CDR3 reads CASSLEARGSGQPQHF. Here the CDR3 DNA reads TGTGCCAGCAGCTTGGAGGCCCGGGGGTCAGGTCAGCCCCAGCATTTT. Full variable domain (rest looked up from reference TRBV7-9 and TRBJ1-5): DTGVSQNPRHKITKRGQNVTFRCDPISEHNRLYWYRQTLGQGPEFLTYFQNEAQLEKSRLLSDRFSAERPKGSFSTLEIQRTEQGDSAMYLCASSLEARGSGQPQHFGDGTRLSIL.

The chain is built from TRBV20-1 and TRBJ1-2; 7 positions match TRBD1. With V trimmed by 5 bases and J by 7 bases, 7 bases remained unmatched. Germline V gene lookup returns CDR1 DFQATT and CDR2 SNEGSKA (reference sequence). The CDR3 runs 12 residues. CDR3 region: CSAPIRGVGYTF. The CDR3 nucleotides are TGCAGTGCTCCGATCAGGGGGGTTGGCTACACCTTC.

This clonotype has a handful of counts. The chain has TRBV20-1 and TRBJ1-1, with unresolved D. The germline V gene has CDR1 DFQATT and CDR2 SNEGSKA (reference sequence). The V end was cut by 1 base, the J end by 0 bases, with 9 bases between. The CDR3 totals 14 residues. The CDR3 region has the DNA TGCAGTGCTAGAGCTGACACGGTGAACACTGAAGCTTTCTTT. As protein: CSARADTVNTEAFF.